These 6 T cell receptor beta chains were sequenced from one sample in a study of cytomegalovirus exposure and HLA in healthy donors. The PCR ran on 60 Vbeta and 13 Jbeta primers. Profiling relied on immunoSEQ multiplex PCR, and the TCRdb table lists in-frame clones only, not all of them. The table has roughly 130,000 clones, 84% seen once. The specimen was PBMCs. The receptors were sampled from a woman aged 18-29 years in good health and CMV-seropositive.

This chain links TRBV6-1 with TRBJ2-7; 7 nucleotides align to TRBD1. With V trimmed by 7 bases and J by 12 bases, 12 bases remained unmatched. The CDR3 spans 12 residues. Germline CDR1 MNHNS, CDR2 SASEGT. CDR3 nucleotides: TGTGCCAGCAAGCCCGCAGGGGGATCTCTGTACTTC. Translated, it gives CASKPAGGSLYF.

The J gene is TRBJ2-3, the V gene TRBV14, with unresolved D. Germline V gives CDR1 SGHDN, CDR2 FVKESK. V was clipped by 5 bases and J by 2 bases, with 5 bases between them. The CDR3 is made up of 12 amino acids. DNA of the CDR3: TGTGCCAGCAGCTTCTACACAGATACGCAGTATTTT. It encodes CASSFYTDTQYF.

This chain uses TRBV28 with TRBJ2-5, with a possible D match to TRBD2 (6 bases). V was shortened by 1 base and J by 1 base, with 10 bases between the two germline ends. The CDR3 consists of 15 residues. CDR1 MDHEN and CDR2 SYDVKM come from the germline V gene. CDR3 protein: CASSLSRDSQETQYF. CDR3 DNA sequence: TGTGCCAGCAGTTTATCCCGGGACTCCCAAGAGACCCAGTACTTC.

The chain recombines TRBV6-1 with TRBJ1-2; D is perhaps TRBD1 (6 bases). Germline V gives CDR1 MNHNS, CDR2 SASEGT. Deletions cut 5 bases from V and 5 bases from J, with 18 bases between. CDR3 length: 15 amino acids. In DNA, the CDR3 is TGTGCCAGCAGTAAAGGACAGTCGGACCTATATGGCTACACCTTC. It is translated as CASSKGQSDLYGYTF.

The chain's CDR3 is CASSLTSGPTDTQYF. The CDR3 bases are TGTGCCAGCAGCCTGACTAGCGGGCCTACAGATACGCAGTATTTT. The J gene is TRBJ2-3, the V gene TRBV6-1, with 10 bases fitting TRBD2. The CDR3 loop spans 15 amino acids. Germline V gives CDR1 MNHNS, CDR2 SASEGT. V gave up 6 bases and J gave up 3 bases; unmatched junction bases: 6.

This sequence joins TRBV4-1 and TRBJ2-7; D ambiguous. CDR1 is MGHRA and CDR2 is YSYEKL in the germline V gene. This CDR3 contains 13 residues. V was cut by 4 bases and J by 1 base, with 8 bases left in between. For the CDR3, the DNA is TGCGCCAGCAGCCCTGGGCAGTCCTACGAGCAGTACTTC. Protein product: CASSPGQSYEQYF.